One sample yielded the 20 T cell receptor beta chains listed below, sequenced in a study of beta chain features in type 1 diabetes. Expressed TCRB transcripts got sequenced, as all isolated RNA was reverse transcribed. Only in-frame clones appear in the TCRdb table, and some are missing; sequencing was by immunoSEQ multiplex PCR. The sample contains 300,000 to 350,000 clones, less than 20% of which appear only once. Sequencing used naive CD4+ T cells from blood. These receptors all come from a young woman in good health.

The V gene is TRBV5-1, the J gene TRBJ1-5; a possible D gene is TRBD1 (6 bases). V lost 4 bases and J 7 bases, leaving 12 bases between the germline ends. Germline CDR1 SGHRS, CDR2 YFSETQ. This CDR3 has 13 amino acids. This CDR3 reads CASSVGQGQPQHF. The CDR3 region has the DNA TGCGCCAGCAGCGTCGGGCAGGGGCAGCCCCAGCATTTT.

V and J are TRBV5-1 and TRBJ2-1, with D possibly being TRBD2 (6 bases). The germline V and J ends were trimmed by 1 base and 4 bases, with 12 bases remaining between them. Germline lookup yields CDR1 SGHRS and CDR2 YFSETQ. The CDR3 contains 15 residues. The CDR3 region has the DNA TGCGCCAGCAGCTTGATTTCGGGAGCATACAATGAGCAGTTCTTC. Protein sequence: CASSLISGAYNEQFF. Based on the CDR3 plus reference TRBV5-1 and TRBJ2-1, the full variable domain is KAGVTQTPRYLIKTRGQQVTLSCSPISGHRSVSWYQQTPGQGLQFLFEYFSETQRNKGNFPGRFSGRQFSNSRSEMNVSTLELGDSALYLCASSLISGAYNEQFFGPGTRLTVL.

This clone turned up a few times. J is TRBJ2-7 and V is TRBV9; 7 positions match TRBD2. Germline CDR1 is SGDLS and CDR2 is YYNGEE. The ends lost 0 bases at V and 4 bases at J; junction bases unmatched: 7. The CDR3 consists of 15 residues. DNA for the CDR3: TGTGCCAGCAGCGTAGGAGGCGGGAGTAATTACGAGCAGTACTTC. Protein sequence: CASSVGGGSNYEQYF.

This clone was counted a few times. CDR3 coding DNA: TGTGCCAGCAGTACCGGGACTAGCGCCTACAATGAGCAGTTCTTC. Translation: CASSTGTSAYNEQFF. The J gene is TRBJ2-1, the V gene TRBV2; 10 bases fit TRBD2. V was clipped by 5 bases and J by 2 bases; unmatched bases: 3. Germline CDR1 SNHLY, CDR2 FYNNEI. The CDR3 has 15 residues.

The chain couples TRBV9 to TRBJ2-1; TRBD2 matches 8 bases. The CDR3 has 16 amino acids. Trimming removed 4 bases from V and 4 bases from J; junction bases left unmatched: 10. Per the germline V gene, CDR1 is SGDLS and CDR2 is YYNGEE. The CDR3 here is CASSPLAAGGYNEQFF. The CDR3 nucleotides are TGTGCCAGCAGCCCCCTAGCCGCGGGGGGTTACAATGAGCAGTTCTTC. The full variable domain, completed using reference TRBV9 and TRBJ2-1, is DSGVTQTPKHLITATGQRVTLRCSPRSGDLSVYWYQQSLDQGLQFLIQYYNGEERAKGNILERFSAQQFPDLHSELNLSSLELGDSALYFCASSPLAAGGYNEQFFGPGTRLTVL.

The V call is TRBV5-8, the J call TRBJ2-3; 7 bases map to TRBD2. Germline CDR1 reads SGHTS; CDR2 reads YDEGEE. The CDR3 has 17 amino acids. V dropped 4 bases and J dropped 4; count of bases not matched to a gene: 15. The CDR3 loop is CASSPDGAGRGADTQYF. CDR3 sequence (DNA): TGTGCCAGCAGCCCAGACGGGGCAGGGAGGGGAGCAGATACGCAGTATTTT.

V usage is TRBV25-1 and J usage is TRBJ2-7; D perhaps matches TRBD1 (6 bases). The V end was cut by 4 bases, the J end by 3 bases, with 7 bases between. CDR3 length equals 12 residues. Germline-derived CDR1 and CDR2 are MGHDK and SYGVNS. The CDR3 loop reads CASSARGYEQYF. The CDR3 nucleotides are TGTGCCAGCAGTGCCAGGGGCTACGAGCAGTACTTC.

This clone showed up just a few times. The chain carries TRBV4-1 and TRBJ2-1, with 7 positions matching TRBD1. V dropped 6 bases and J dropped 5; count of bases not matched to a gene: 4. This CDR3 is 13 amino acids long. Germline CDR1 MGHRA, CDR2 YSYEKL. CDR3 sequence reads: CASRPGQNNEQFF. For the CDR3, the DNA is TGCGCCAGCAGACCGGGACAGAACAATGAGCAGTTCTTC.

The V and J genes are TRBV7-2 and TRBJ2-7; 11 bases line up with TRBD2. CDR1 and CDR2 (germline): SGHTA, FQGNSA. The junction had 11 bases not matched to a gene; V was cut back by 4 bases and J by 6 bases. CDR3 length equals 16 residues. CDR3 region: CASSSLAGGPGLEQYF. The CDR3 DNA follows: TGTGCCAGCAGCTCTTTAGCGGGGGGGCCAGGGCTCGAGCAGTACTTC.

This clone is a singleton in its sample. This rearrangement joins TRBV6-5 to TRBJ2-7; tentatively, D is TRBD1 (5 bases). The germline V gene has CDR1 MNHEY and CDR2 SVGAGI. V was cut by 0 bases and J by 3 bases, with 12 bases left in between. This CDR3 spans 15 amino acids. The DNA for the CDR3 is TGTGCCAGCAGTTACTCGATCTTGGGGCACTACGAGCAGTACTTC. This sequence encodes CASSYSILGHYEQYF.

The chain has TRBV18 and TRBJ2-7; D might be TRBD1 (6 bases). CDR3 length: 12 amino acids. The germline gives CDR1 KGHSH, CDR2 LQKENI. Trimming pared 5 bases from V and 2 bases from J, leaving 7 bases between. CDR3: CASSEGAYEQYF. The CDR3 DNA is TGTGCCAGCTCAGAGGGGGCCTACGAGCAGTACTTC.

This chain joins TRBV29-1 and TRBJ1-2, with D unclear. This CDR3 region has 10 residues. Germline V lookup: CDR1 SQVTM, CDR2 ANQGSEA. Trimming shortened V by 8 bases and J by 6 bases, and 10 bases separated the two germline ends. The CDR3 protein is CSPPGNGYTF. As DNA, the CDR3 is TGCAGCCCTCCCGGTAATGGCTACACCTTC.

The V call is TRBV27, the J call TRBJ2-5; possibly TRBD1 for D (6 bases). The V gene lost 8 bases and the J gene lost 2 bases, with 30 bases spanning the gap. CDR1 is MNHEY, CDR2 SMNVEV, per germline (reference sequence). This CDR3 has 19 residues. CDR3 amino acids: CASQTGRYHLAKTQETQYF. For the CDR3, the DNA is TGTGCCAGCCAAACAGGGAGATACCACCTCGCCAAGACTCAAGAGACCCAGTACTTC.

DNA of the CDR3: TGTGCCAGCAGCGAGAGACAGGGCCGGGGTACCGAGCAGTACTTC. Its protein product is CASSERQGRGTEQYF. The J gene is TRBJ2-7, the V gene TRBV7-2, with 7 bases that match TRBD1. In germline, CDR1 is SGHTA, CDR2 FQGNSA. The V and J ends lost 5 bases and 6 bases, in that order; junction bases with no gene match: 13. This CDR3 is built from 15 residues.

The chain carries TRBV5-1 and TRBJ2-1, with a weak D call TRBD2 (6 bases). Trimming removed 2 bases from V and 2 bases from J, with 11 bases in between. The CDR3 has 15 amino acids. Germline V gives CDR1 SGHRS, CDR2 YFSETQ. For the CDR3, the DNA is TGCGCCAGCAGCTTTGGCGGGATGACCTACAATGAGCAGTTCTTC. It translates to CASSFGGMTYNEQFF.

V and J are TRBV9 and TRBJ2-3; possible D gene TRBD2, 5 bases. Looked up from germline, CDR1 is SGDLS and CDR2 is YYNGEE. V lost 0 bases and J lost 5, with 13 bases in between. This CDR3 comprises 15 residues. CDR3 region: CASSVGRSGRDTQYF. The CDR3 DNA follows: TGTGCCAGCAGCGTAGGCAGGTCGGGGAGAGATACGCAGTATTTT.

The rearrangement joins TRBV7-2 to TRBJ2-7; the D is unclear. CDR3 length equals 13 residues. Trimming shortened V by 5 bases and J by 2 bases, and 10 bases separated the two germline ends. The germline V gene has CDR1 SGHTA and CDR2 FQGNSA. The CDR3 spells CASSPYLAYEQYF. The CDR3 bases are TGTGCCAGCAGCCCCTACCTAGCCTACGAGCAGTACTTC.

In its sample, this clone was seen a few times. The V call is TRBV7-9, the J call TRBJ2-1, with a tentative D call TRBD1 (6 bases). Germline values: CDR1 SEHNR, CDR2 FQNEAQ (reference sequence). V was pared by 7 bases and J by 2 bases, with 15 bases between. The CDR3 is made up of 15 amino acids. The DNA for the CDR3 is TGTGCCAGCATCCTTAACAGGGTTGCCTACAATGAGCAGTTCTTC. Amino acid sequence: CASILNRVAYNEQFF.

The table lists this clone with a few counts. CDR3 nucleotide sequence: TGTGCTAGTGGTCCAAGGATACAGGGGGGCCCTTCTGGGGCCAACGTCCTGACTTTC. Translating gives CASGPRIQGGPSGANVLTF. The chain joins TRBV12-5 to TRBJ2-6; the match to TRBD1 covers 8 bases. The CDR3 has 19 residues. The V segment lost 5 bases and the J segment 1 base; nucleotides outside the gene matches: 13. Germline V gives CDR1 LGHNT, CDR2 FRNRAP.

This clone was counted a few times. The chain uses TRBV30 and TRBJ1-6; the D is unclear. Trimming cost V 5 bases and J 7 bases, with 15 bases left between them. CDR1 GTSNPN and CDR2 SVGIG come from the germline V gene (reference sequence). The CDR3 loop spans 14 amino acids. The CDR3 DNA follows: TGTGCCTGGGGCCGTGCGGGGTCGAATTCACCCCTCCACTTT. It encodes CAWGRAGSNSPLHF.